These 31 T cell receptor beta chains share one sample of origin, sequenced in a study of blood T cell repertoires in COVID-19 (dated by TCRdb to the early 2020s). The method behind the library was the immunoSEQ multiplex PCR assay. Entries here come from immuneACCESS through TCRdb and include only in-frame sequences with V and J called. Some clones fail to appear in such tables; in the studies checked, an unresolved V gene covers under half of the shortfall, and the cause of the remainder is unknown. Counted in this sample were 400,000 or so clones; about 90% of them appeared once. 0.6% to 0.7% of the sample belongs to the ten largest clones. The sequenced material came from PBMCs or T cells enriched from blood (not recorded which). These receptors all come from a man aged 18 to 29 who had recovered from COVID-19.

CDR3 amino acids: CASSLQLGHSPVEQFF. The DNA for the CDR3 is TGTGCCAGCAGTTTGCAGTTGGGACACTCCCCCGTTGAGCAGTTCTTC. The chain has TRBV27 and TRBJ2-1; possibly TRBD1 for D (6 bases). Trimming removed 3 bases from V and 9 bases from J, with 21 bases in between. The CDR3 contains 16 residues. CDR1 is MNHEY and CDR2 is SMNVEV in the germline V gene (reference sequence).

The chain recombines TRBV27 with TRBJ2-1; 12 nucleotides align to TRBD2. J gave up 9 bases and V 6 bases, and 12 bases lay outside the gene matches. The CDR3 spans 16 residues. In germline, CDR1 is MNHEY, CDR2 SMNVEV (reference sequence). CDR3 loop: CASRIPLAGGSGEQFF. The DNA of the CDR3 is TGTGCCAGCAGAATACCTCTAGCGGGAGGGAGCGGTGAGCAGTTCTTC.

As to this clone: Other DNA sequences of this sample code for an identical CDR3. The CDR3: CSVDLYGYTF. As DNA, the CDR3 is TGCAGCGTTGACCTCTATGGCTACACCTTC. The chain has TRBV29-1 and TRBJ1-2; no firm D call. Trimming removed 3 bases from V and 4 bases from J, with 3 bases in between. Germline values: CDR1 SQVTM, CDR2 ANQGSEA. The CDR3 covers 10 residues. Full variable domain (missing parts from reference TRBV29-1 and TRBJ1-2): SAVISQKPSRDICQRGTSLTIQCQVDSQVTMMFWYRQQPGQSLTLIATANQGSEATYESGFVIDKFPISRPNLTFSTLTVSNMSPEDSSIYLCSVDLYGYTFGSGTRLTVV.

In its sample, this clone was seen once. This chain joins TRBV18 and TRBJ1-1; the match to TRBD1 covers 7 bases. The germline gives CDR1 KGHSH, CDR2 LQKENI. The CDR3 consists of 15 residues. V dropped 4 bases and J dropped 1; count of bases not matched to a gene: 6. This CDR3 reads CASSLGQSGNTEAFF. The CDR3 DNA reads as TGTGCCAGCTCACTGGGACAGAGCGGGAACACTGAAGCTTTCTTT. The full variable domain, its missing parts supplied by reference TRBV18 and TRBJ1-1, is NAGVMQNPRHLVRRRGQEARLRCSPMKGHSHVYWYRQLPEEGLKFMVYLQKENIIDESGMPKERFSAEFPKEGPSILRIQQVVRGDSAAYFCASSLGQSGNTEAFFGQGTRLTVV.

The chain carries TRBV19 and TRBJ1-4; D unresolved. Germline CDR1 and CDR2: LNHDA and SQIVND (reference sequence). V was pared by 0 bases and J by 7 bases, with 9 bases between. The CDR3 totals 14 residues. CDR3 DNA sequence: TGTGCCAGTAGTATAGATCTGGGAGGTGAAAAACTGTTTTTT. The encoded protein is CASSIDLGGEKLFF.

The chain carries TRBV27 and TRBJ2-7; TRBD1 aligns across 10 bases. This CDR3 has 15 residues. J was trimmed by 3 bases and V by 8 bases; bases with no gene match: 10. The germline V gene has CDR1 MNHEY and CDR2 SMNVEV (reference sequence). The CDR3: CASSTTGTGVYEQYF. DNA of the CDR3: TGTGCCAGCTCCACCACCGGGACAGGGGTCTACGAGCAGTACTTC.

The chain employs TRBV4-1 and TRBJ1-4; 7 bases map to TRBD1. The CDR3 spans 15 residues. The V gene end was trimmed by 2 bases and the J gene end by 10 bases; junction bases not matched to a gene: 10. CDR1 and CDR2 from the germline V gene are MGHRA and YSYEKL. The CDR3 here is CASSQLGQRWGKLFF. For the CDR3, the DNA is TGCGCCAGCAGCCAATTGGGACAGCGTTGGGGAAAACTGTTTTTT.

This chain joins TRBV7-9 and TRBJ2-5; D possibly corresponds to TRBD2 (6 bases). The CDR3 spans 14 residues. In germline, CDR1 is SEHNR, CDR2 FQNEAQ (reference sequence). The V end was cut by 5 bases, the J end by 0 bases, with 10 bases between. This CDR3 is CASSVAGNQETQYF. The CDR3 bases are TGTGCCAGCAGCGTGGCGGGGAACCAAGAGACCCAGTACTTC.

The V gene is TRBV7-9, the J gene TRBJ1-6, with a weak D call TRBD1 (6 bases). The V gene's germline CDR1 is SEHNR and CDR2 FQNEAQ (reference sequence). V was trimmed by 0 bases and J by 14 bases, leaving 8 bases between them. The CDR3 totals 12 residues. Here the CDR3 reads CASSLAGASLHF. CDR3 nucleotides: TGTGCCAGCAGCTTAGCGGGGGCATCCCTCCACTTT.

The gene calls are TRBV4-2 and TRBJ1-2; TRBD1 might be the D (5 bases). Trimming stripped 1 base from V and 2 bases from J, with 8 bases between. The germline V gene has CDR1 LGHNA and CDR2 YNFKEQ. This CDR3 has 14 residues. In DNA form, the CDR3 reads TGTGCCAGCAGCCAAGGCAGGGTCAACTATGGCTACACCTTC. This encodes CASSQGRVNYGYTF.

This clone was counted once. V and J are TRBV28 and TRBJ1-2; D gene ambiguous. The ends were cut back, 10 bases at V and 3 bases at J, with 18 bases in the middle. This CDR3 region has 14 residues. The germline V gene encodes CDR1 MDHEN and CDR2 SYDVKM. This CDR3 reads CATSPGTGDYGYTF. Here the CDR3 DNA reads TGTGCCACCAGCCCGGGAACCGGGGACTATGGCTACACCTTC.

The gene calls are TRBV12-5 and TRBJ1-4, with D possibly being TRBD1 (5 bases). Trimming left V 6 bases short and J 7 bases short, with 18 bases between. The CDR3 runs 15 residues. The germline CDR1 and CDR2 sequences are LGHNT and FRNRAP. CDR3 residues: CASGETRARGEKLFF. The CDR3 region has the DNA TGTGCTAGTGGCGAAACCAGGGCTCGCGGTGAAAAACTGTTTTTT.

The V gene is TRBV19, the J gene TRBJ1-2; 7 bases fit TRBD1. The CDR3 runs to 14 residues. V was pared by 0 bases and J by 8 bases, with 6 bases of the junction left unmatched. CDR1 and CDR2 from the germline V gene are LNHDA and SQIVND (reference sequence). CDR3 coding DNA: TGTGCCAGTAGTATAGATCATCAGGGGGTCGGCTACACCTTC. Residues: CASSIDHQGVGYTF.

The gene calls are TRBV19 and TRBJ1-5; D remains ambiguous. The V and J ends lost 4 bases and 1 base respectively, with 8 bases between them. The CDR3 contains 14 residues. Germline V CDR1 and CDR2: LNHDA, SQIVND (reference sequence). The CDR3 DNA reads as TGTGCCAGTAGTACCCTCCCCAGCAATCAGCCCCAGCATTTT. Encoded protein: CASSTLPSNQPQHF.

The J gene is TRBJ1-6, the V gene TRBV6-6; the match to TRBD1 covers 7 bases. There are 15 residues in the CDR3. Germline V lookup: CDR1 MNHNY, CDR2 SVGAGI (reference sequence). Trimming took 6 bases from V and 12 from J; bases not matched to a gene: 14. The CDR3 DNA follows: TGTGCCAGCAGAGACCTGACAGGGCCGCGGGTACCCCTCCACTTT. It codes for CASRDLTGPRVPLHF.

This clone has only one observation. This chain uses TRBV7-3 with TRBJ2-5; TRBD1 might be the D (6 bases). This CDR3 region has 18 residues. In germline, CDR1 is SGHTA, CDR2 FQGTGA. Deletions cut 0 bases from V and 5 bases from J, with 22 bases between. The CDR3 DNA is TGTGCCAGCAGCTTAACGGCGGCAGGGGCTCCCTCCCAGGAGACCCAGTACTTC. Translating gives CASSLTAAGAPSQETQYF.

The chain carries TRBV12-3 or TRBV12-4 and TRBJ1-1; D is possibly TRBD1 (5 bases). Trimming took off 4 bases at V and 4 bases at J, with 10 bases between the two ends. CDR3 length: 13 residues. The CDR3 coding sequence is TGTGCCAGCAGTTACGGGGGGGGCACTGAAGCTTTCTTT. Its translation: CASSYGGGTEAFF.

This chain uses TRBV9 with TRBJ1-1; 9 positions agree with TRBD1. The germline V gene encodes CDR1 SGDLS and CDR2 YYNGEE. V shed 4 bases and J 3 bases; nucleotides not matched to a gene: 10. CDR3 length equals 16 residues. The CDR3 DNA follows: TGTGCCAGCAGCACCCCGACAGGGGGTGTGGACACTGAAGCTTTCTTT. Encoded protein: CASSTPTGGVDTEAFF.

CDR3 nucleotides: TGCAGCGGGTGGCTGGGAGGGTGGACGAACACTGAAGCTTTCTTT. This codes for CSGWLGGWTNTEAFF. V and J are TRBV29-1 and TRBJ1-1; D not resolved. V lost 7 bases to trimming and J lost 1 base, with 19 bases between them. Germline lookup yields CDR1 SQVTM and CDR2 ANQGSEA. There are 15 residues in the CDR3.

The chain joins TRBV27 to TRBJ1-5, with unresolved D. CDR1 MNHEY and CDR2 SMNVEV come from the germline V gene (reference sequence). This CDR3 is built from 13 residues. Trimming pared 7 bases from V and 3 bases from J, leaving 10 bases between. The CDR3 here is CASTAHPNQPQHF. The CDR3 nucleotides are TGTGCCAGCACCGCGCACCCCAATCAGCCCCAGCATTTT.

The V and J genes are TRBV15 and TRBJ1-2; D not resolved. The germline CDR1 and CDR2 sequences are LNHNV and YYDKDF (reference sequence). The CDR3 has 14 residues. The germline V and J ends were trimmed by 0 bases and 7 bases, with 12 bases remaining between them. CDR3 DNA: TGTGCCACCAGCAGAGATCGGGAGGCGGGTGGCTACACCTTC. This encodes CATSRDREAGGYTF.

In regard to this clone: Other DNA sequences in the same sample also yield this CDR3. CDR3 amino acids: CASSFRGNQPQHF. CDR3 nucleotide sequence: TGTGCCAGCAGTTTCCGGGGCAATCAGCCCCAGCATTTT. The chain employs TRBV27 and TRBJ1-5; no clear D. This CDR3 has 13 residues. Trimming shortened V by 3 bases and J by 2 bases, and 5 bases separated the two germline ends. The germline gives CDR1 MNHEY, CDR2 SMNVEV (reference sequence).

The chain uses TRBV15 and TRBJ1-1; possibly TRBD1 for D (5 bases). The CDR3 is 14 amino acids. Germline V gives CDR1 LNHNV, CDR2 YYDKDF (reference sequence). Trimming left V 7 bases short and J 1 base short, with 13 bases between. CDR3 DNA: TGTGCCACCACCCCCGACAGACGGAACACTGAAGCTTTCTTT. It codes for CATTPDRRNTEAFF.

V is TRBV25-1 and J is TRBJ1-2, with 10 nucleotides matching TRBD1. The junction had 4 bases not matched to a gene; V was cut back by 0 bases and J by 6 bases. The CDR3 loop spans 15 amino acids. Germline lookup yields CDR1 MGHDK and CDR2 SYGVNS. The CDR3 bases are TGTGCCAGCAGTGAATATAGAGGACAGGGGGATGGCTACACCTTC. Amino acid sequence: CASSEYRGQGDGYTF.

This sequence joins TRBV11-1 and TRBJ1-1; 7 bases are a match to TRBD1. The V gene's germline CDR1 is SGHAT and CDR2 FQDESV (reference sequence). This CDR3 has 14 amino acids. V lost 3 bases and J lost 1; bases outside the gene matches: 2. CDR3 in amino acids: CASSLTGPNTEAFF. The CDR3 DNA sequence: TGTGCCAGCAGCTTGACAGGGCCGAACACTGAAGCTTTCTTT.

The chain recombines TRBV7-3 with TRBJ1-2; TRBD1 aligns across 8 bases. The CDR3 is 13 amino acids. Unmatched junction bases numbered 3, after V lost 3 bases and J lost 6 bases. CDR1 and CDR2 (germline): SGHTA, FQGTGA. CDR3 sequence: CASSLDRDHGYTF. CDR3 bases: TGTGCCAGCAGCTTGGACAGGGATCATGGCTACACCTTC.

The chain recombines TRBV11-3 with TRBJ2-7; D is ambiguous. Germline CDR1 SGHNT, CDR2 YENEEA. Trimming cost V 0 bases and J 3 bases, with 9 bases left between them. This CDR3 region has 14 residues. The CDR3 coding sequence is TGTGCCAGCAGCTTAGAAATCACAGACTACGAGCAGTACTTC. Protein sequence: CASSLEITDYEQYF.

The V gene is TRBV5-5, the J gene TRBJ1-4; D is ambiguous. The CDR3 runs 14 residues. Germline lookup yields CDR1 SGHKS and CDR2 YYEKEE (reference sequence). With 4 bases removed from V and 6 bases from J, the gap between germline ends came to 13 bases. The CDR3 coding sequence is TGTGCCAGCAGCCCGGAGGATATCGATGAAAAACTGTTTTTT. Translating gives CASSPEDIDEKLFF.

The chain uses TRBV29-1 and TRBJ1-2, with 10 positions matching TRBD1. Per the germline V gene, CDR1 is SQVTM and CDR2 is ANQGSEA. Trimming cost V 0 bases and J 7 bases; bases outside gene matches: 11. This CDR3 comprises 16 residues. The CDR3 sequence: CSVEDLRDRGLGGYTF. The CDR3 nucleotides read TGCAGCGTTGAAGATCTCCGGGACAGGGGCTTAGGTGGCTACACCTTC.

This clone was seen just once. In DNA, the CDR3 is TGTGCCAGCAGCTTATTCGGGGGAGGGGTGGATACGCAGTATTTT. Amino acid sequence: CASSLFGGGVDTQYF. The chain couples TRBV7-2 to TRBJ2-3, with 7 positions matching TRBD2. CDR3 size: 15 residues. Germline V gene data show CDR1 as SGHTA and CDR2 as FQGNSA. Unmatched junction bases numbered 8, after V lost 2 bases and J lost 6 bases.

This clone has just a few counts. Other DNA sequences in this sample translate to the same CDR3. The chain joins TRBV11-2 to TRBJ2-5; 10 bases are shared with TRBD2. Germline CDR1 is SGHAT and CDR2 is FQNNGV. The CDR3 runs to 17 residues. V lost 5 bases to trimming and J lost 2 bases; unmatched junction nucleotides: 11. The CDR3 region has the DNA TGTGCCAGCAGCCGTGGACTAGCGGTAACTCTACAAGAGACCCAGTACTTC. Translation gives CASSRGLAVTLQETQYF.